This T cell receptor beta chain was documented in a study of control samples from healthy donors and cancer patients. Germline CDR1 reads LGHNA; CDR2 reads YNFKEQ. The CDR3 totals 13 residues. J gave up 4 bases and V 3 bases, and 0 bases lay outside the gene matches. Some clones are missing from TCRdb's copy, which holds only in-frame ones; the method was immunoSEQ multiplex PCR. The sample has approximately 150,000 clones, around nine tenths seen once; the top ten hold roughly 0.7%. The sequence came from a woman younger than 45 in good health. V usage is TRBV4-2 and J usage is TRBJ2-3; 8 positions agree with TRBD2. Source material: blood. CDR3 sequence: CASSHGGADTQYF. CDR3 bases: TGTGCCAGCAGCCACGGGGGGGCAGATACGCAGTATTTT.